The 19 T cell receptor beta chains listed next were all sequenced from one sample in a study of cytomegalovirus exposure and HLA in healthy donors. Generated by immunoSEQ multiplex PCR, the TCRdb table keeps only in-frame clones and is missing some. The table has about 220,000 clones, 88% seen once. Sample: PBMCs. The source of these receptors is a young woman in good health and CMV-seronegative.

The chain couples TRBV6-4 to TRBJ2-1, with TRBD1 matching over 8 bases. Germline lookup yields CDR1 MRHNA and CDR2 SNTAGT. The V and J ends lost 3 bases and 7 bases, in that order; junction bases with no gene match: 8. CDR3 length: 15 amino acids. CDR3 DNA sequence: TGTGCCAGCAGTGATTCAAGGACAGGGAGTAATGAGCAGTTCTTC. Protein: CASSDSRTGSNEQFF.

The genes are TRBV7-2 and TRBJ2-7; maybe TRBD2 (6 bases). Germline lookup yields CDR1 SGHTA and CDR2 FQGNSA. The CDR3 covers 15 residues. Trimming shortened V by 4 bases and J by 4 bases, and 17 bases separated the two germline ends. CDR3 DNA: TGTGCCAGCAGCTCGTCCGGGGGTGCGGGTTACGAGCAGTACTTC. Translated: CASSSSGGAGYEQYF.

V and J are TRBV28 and TRBJ2-7; the D gene is possibly TRBD1 (6 bases). The CDR3 is 14 amino acids. Trimming stripped 7 bases from V and 3 bases from J, with 16 bases between. The V gene's germline CDR1 is MDHEN and CDR2 SYDVKM. CDR3 sequence: CASNQGPTGYEQYF. The CDR3 nucleotides are TGTGCCAGCAACCAGGGGCCTACGGGCTACGAGCAGTACTTC.

The chain links TRBV6-6 to TRBJ1-5; 8 nucleotides line up with TRBD1. Germline values: CDR1 MNHNY, CDR2 SVGAGI (reference sequence). This CDR3 is 14 amino acids long. V lost 6 bases to trimming and J lost 2 bases; unmatched junction nucleotides: 3. The CDR3 nucleotides read TGTGCCAGCAGGGCGACAGGGGGCAATCAGCCCCAGCATTTT. Translating it yields CASRATGGNQPQHF.

The chain employs TRBV7-9 and TRBJ2-7, with 8 bases that match TRBD2. Germline CDR1 is SEHNR and CDR2 is FQNEAQ (reference sequence). This CDR3 contains 17 residues. Losses at the gene ends were 4 bases for V and 0 bases for J; bases not matched to a gene: 11. CDR3 DNA: TGTGCCAGCAGCTCAGAACTAGCGGACATACTCTCCTACGAGCAGTACTTC. Translating gives CASSSELADILSYEQYF.

V and J are TRBV27 and TRBJ2-3; 9 positions match TRBD2. V was pared by 7 bases and J by 15 bases, with 11 bases of the junction left unmatched. The CDR3 has 12 residues. CDR1 and CDR2 from the germline V gene are MNHEY and SMNVEV (reference sequence). In DNA, the CDR3 is TGTGCCAGCACTGGTCCGGCTAGCGGGACTTATTTT. Protein product: CASTGPASGTYF.

V is TRBV7-9 and J is TRBJ2-7; D is possibly TRBD1 (6 bases). The CDR3 covers 15 residues. V lost 5 bases, J lost 3 bases, and 17 bases lay in between. The germline V gene has CDR1 SEHNR and CDR2 FQNEAQ (reference sequence). This CDR3 is CASSLQERGGYEQYF. In nucleotides, the CDR3 is TGTGCCAGCAGCCTACAGGAGCGAGGGGGCTACGAGCAGTACTTC.

This rearrangement joins TRBV7-3 to TRBJ2-1; 8 nucleotides agree with TRBD2. Germline-derived CDR1 and CDR2 are SGHTA and FQGTGA. V was pared by 2 bases and J by 3 bases, with 9 bases of the junction left unmatched. The CDR3 length is 17 residues. DNA of the CDR3: TGTGCCAGCAGCTTACCCTTAAGCGGGAGTCGCTACAATGAGCAGTTCTTC. Translating gives CASSLPLSGSRYNEQFF.

V and J are TRBV9 and TRBJ2-3; no reliable D call. There are 13 residues in the CDR3. Per the germline V gene, CDR1 is SGDLS and CDR2 is YYNGEE. V was trimmed by 0 bases and J by 4 bases, leaving 6 bases between them. The CDR3: CASSVGSPDTQYF. As DNA, the CDR3 is TGTGCCAGCAGCGTAGGTTCTCCAGATACGCAGTATTTT.

The chain links TRBV27 to TRBJ2-5; 8 bases line up with TRBD2. The CDR3 has 15 amino acids. The germline V gene encodes CDR1 MNHEY and CDR2 SMNVEV (reference sequence). Losses at the gene ends were 6 bases for V and 5 bases for J; bases not matched to a gene: 11. The CDR3 spells CASRLRTSWQETQYF. In DNA, the CDR3 is TGTGCCAGCAGACTGAGGACTAGCTGGCAGGAGACCCAGTACTTC.

The chain uses TRBV20-1 and TRBJ2-5; D might be TRBD1 (5 bases). Between the trimmed V and J ends, which lost 6 bases and 4 bases, there was a span of 9 bases. The V gene's germline CDR1 is DFQATT and CDR2 SNEGSKA (reference sequence). The CDR3 has 11 residues. The CDR3: CSATRGETQYF. As DNA, the CDR3 is TGCAGTGCAACAAGGGGAGAGACCCAGTACTTC.

The table lists this clone with a few counts. The chain has TRBV27 and TRBJ2-7, with D maybe TRBD2 (6 bases). Per the germline V gene, CDR1 is MNHEY and CDR2 is SMNVEV (reference sequence). The V end lost 4 bases, the J end lost 1 base, and 11 bases lay between the germline ends. The CDR3 runs 14 residues. The CDR3 is CASSWTGTSYEQYF. In DNA, the CDR3 is TGTGCCAGCAGTTGGACGGGGACTTCCTACGAGCAGTACTTC.

The CDR3 sequence is CASSPYRGTDTQYF. CDR3 DNA sequence: TGTGCCAGCAGCCCTTATCGCGGCACAGATACGCAGTATTTT. The chain employs TRBV6-5 and TRBJ2-3; D ambiguous. The CDR3 loop spans 14 amino acids. Germline V gene sequence: CDR1 MNHEY, CDR2 SVGAGI. Deletions cut 6 bases from V and 1 base from J, with 11 bases between.

This clone was counted once. V gene TRBV4-2 combines with J gene TRBJ2-1, with 10 nucleotides matching TRBD2. Germline assignment: CDR1 LGHNA and CDR2 YNFKEQ. V dropped 4 bases and J dropped 4; count of bases not matched to a gene: 13. CDR3 length equals 18 residues. CDR3: CASSLESLRLAGYNEQFF. The CDR3 DNA is TGTGCCAGCAGCCTCGAGTCACTGAGACTAGCGGGTTACAATGAGCAGTTCTTC.

The chain has TRBV7-6 and TRBJ2-5; 8 nucleotides align to TRBD1. The germline CDR1 and CDR2 sequences are SGHVS and FNYEAQ. The trim removed 5 bases at V and 7 bases at J, leaving 15 bases unmatched. This CDR3 comprises 16 residues. The CDR3 nucleotides read TGTGCCAGCAGCCCACGTCCCGGGACAGGTTTGGGGACCCAGTACTTC. This translates into CASSPRPGTGLGTQYF.

This rearrangement joins TRBV28 to TRBJ2-7; TRBD2 is a possible D gene (5 bases). This CDR3 is 13 amino acids long. V was trimmed by 6 bases and J by 0 bases, leaving 9 bases between them. Germline lookup yields CDR1 MDHEN and CDR2 SYDVKM. The DNA for the CDR3 is TGTGCCAGCAGGGGAGCTAGCTCCTACGAGCAGTACTTC. Its translation: CASRGASSYEQYF. Full variable domain (rest looked up from reference TRBV28 and TRBJ2-7): DVKVTQSSRYLVKRTGEKVFLECVQDMDHENMFWYRQDPGLGLRLIYFSYDVKMKEKGDIPEGYSVSREKKERFSLILESASTNQTSMYLCASRGASSYEQYFGPGTRLTVT.

The rearrangement uses TRBV29-1 and TRBJ2-1, with D possibly matching TRBD2 (5 bases). Germline V CDR1 and CDR2: SQVTM, ANQGSEA. The CDR3 has 15 amino acids. The germline V and J ends were trimmed by 1 base and 0 bases, with 10 bases remaining between them. The CDR3 coding sequence is TGCAGCGTTGAAGTCAGAGGGTTCTCCTACAATGAGCAGTTCTTC. It specifies CSVEVRGFSYNEQFF.

The chain recombines TRBV4-2 with TRBJ2-1, with 10 bases identical to TRBD2. Germline lookup yields CDR1 LGHNA and CDR2 YNFKEQ. This CDR3 comprises 15 residues. Trimming took 4 bases from V and 0 from J; bases not matched to a gene: 0. The CDR3 coding sequence is TGTGCCAGCAGCCCTAGCGGGAGCTCCTACAATGAGCAGTTCTTC. Its translation is CASSPSGSSYNEQFF.

This sequence joins TRBV7-9 and TRBJ2-5; 8 bases agree with TRBD1. This CDR3 comprises 15 residues. Per the germline V gene, CDR1 is SEHNR and CDR2 is FQNEAQ (reference sequence). V dropped 5 bases and J dropped 4; count of bases not matched to a gene: 9. The CDR3 here is CASSVGDRMGETQYF. As DNA, the CDR3 is TGTGCCAGCAGCGTCGGGGACAGGATGGGAGAGACCCAGTACTTC.